The sequence of this T cell receptor (beta chain) was determined in a study of T-cell reconstitution after alpha-beta-depleted transplantation in children. Points from the study as a whole: The study reportedly traced alpha-beta T cells about two months after transplant to several hundred expanded graft clones. After transplant, high TCRbeta diversity at day 60 in some patients arose from surviving recipient T cells and thymic progenitors.

Only a few counts were recorded for this clonotype. Antigen: not known. The CDR3 runs to 14 residues. Per the germline V gene, CDR1 is ENHRY and CDR2 is SYGVKD. V lost 3 bases to trimming and J lost 0 bases, with 9 bases between them. This sample's TCRbeta library carried unique molecular identifier barcodes. TCRdb processed the PCR reads anew with MiXCR; each CDR3 protein has one entry. The sample carries just over 950,000 distinct CDR3 sequences, about 30% recorded once. The receptor was isolated from a boy under two years old who had a stem cell transplant for SCID, so the T cells may come from the graft donor. The chain recombines TRBV10-3 with TRBJ2-7; maybe TRBD2 (5 bases). Sample: PBMCs, mostly from graft donor cells, taken 360 days after TCRalphabeta/CD19-depleted stem cell transplant. The DNA for the CDR3 is TGTGCCATCAGTGAAAGGGAGACCTCCTACGAGCAGTACTTC. As protein: CAISERETSYEQYF.